A single sample gave rise to the 13 T cell receptor beta chains below, sequenced in a study of graft-versus-host responses after intestinal transplantation. Profiled with immunoSEQ multiplex PCR; TCRdb holds only in-frame clones, not every one. In the table there are around 21,000 clones, around 56% of which are singletons. The sample here was alloreactive CD4+ T cells from a mixed lymphocyte reaction culture, taken before intestinal transplant. Subset meaning: CFSE-low proliferating T cells sorted from approximately six-day pre-transplant mixed lymphocyte reaction (GvH or HvG direction). Every receptor here comes from a human patient who received an intestinal transplant.

This clone was observed a handful of times. The chain couples TRBV6-5 to TRBJ1-2; 7 positions match TRBD1. Germline CDR1 is MNHEY and CDR2 is SVGAGI. This CDR3 is 13 amino acids long. The J segment lost 4 bases and the V segment lost 6 bases, leaving 5 bases of the junction unmatched. The CDR3 coding sequence is TGTGCCAGCAGGCGGGGACAGTTCTATGGCTACACCTTC. Translation: CASRRGQFYGYTF.

V usage is TRBV7-9 and J usage is TRBJ2-7, with D perhaps TRBD1 (5 bases). Germline V gene sequence: CDR1 SEHNR, CDR2 FQNEAQ (reference sequence). V lost 2 bases, J lost 3 bases, and 5 bases lay in between. The CDR3 is 12 residues long. The CDR3 coding sequence is TGTGCCAGCAGCTTACAGGGCTACGAGCAGTACTTC. This codes for CASSLQGYEQYF. The full variable domain, completed using reference TRBV7-9 and TRBJ2-7, is DTGVSQNPRHKITKRGQNVTFRCDPISEHNRLYWYRQTLGQGPEFLTYFQNEAQLEKSRLLSDRFSAERPKGSFSTLEIQRTEQGDSAMYLCASSLQGYEQYFGPGTRLTVT.

This chain connects TRBV5-1 to TRBJ2-2; 7 nucleotides agree with TRBD1. This CDR3 is built from 15 residues. Germline lookup yields CDR1 SGHRS and CDR2 YFSETQ. V gave up 3 bases and J gave up 3 bases; unmatched junction bases: 5. The CDR3 nucleotides are TGCGCCAGCAGCTCGACAGGGTGGGACACCGGGGAGCTGTTTTTT. Protein product: CASSSTGWDTGELFF.

V and J are TRBV5-1 and TRBJ1-1; D call uncertain. CDR3 length: 15 amino acids. The V end was cut by 2 bases, the J end by 1 base, with 12 bases between. The germline V gene encodes CDR1 SGHRS and CDR2 YFSETQ. CDR3 nucleotide sequence: TGCGCCAGCAGCTTTATGGAGGGAGGGAACACTGAAGCTTTCTTT. It encodes CASSFMEGGNTEAFF.

The genes are TRBV5-1 and TRBJ2-7; 7 bases line up with TRBD1. The trim removed 4 bases at V and 3 bases at J, leaving 1 base unmatched. This CDR3 region has 12 residues. CDR1 is SGHRS and CDR2 is YFSETQ in the germline V gene. CDR3 in amino acids: CASSGDSYEQYF. In DNA form, the CDR3 reads TGCGCCAGCAGCGGGGACAGCTACGAGCAGTACTTC.

In its sample, this clone was seen once. V gene TRBV5-6 combines with J gene TRBJ2-2; no clear D gene. V was shortened by 3 bases and J by 8 bases, with 5 bases between the two germline ends. The length of the CDR3 is 11 residues. Per germline, CDR1 SGHDT and CDR2 YYEEEE. CDR3 DNA: TGTGCCAGCAGCTCGAGGGGGGAGCTGTTTTTT. This codes for CASSSRGELFF. Full variable domain (remainder filled in from reference TRBV5-6 and TRBJ2-2): DAGVTQSPTHLIKTRGQQVTLRCSPKSGHDTVSWYQQALGQGPQFIFQYYEEEERQRGNFPDRFSGHQFPNYSSELNVNALLLGDSALYLCASSSRGELFFGEGSRLTVL.

The rearrangement uses TRBV6-4 and TRBJ1-2; 8 bases fit TRBD1. The CDR3 is 16 residues long. Germline CDR1 is MRHNA and CDR2 is SNTAGT. The trim removed 2 bases at V and 8 bases at J, leaving 13 bases unmatched. CDR3 nucleotide sequence: TGTGCCAGCAGTGACACTCAGTTGGACAGGGAAGACGGCTACACCTTC. It yields the protein CASSDTQLDREDGYTF.

The chain carries TRBV7-2 and TRBJ1-2; 7 nucleotides agree with TRBD1. The CDR3 loop spans 15 amino acids. V shed 5 bases, J shed 3 bases, and the junction held 9 bases outside the gene matches. Germline V gene data show CDR1 as SGHTA and CDR2 as FQGNSA. The DNA for the CDR3 is TGTGCCAGCAGCCCAGGGCCCGACAGGGACTATGGCTACACCTTC. This sequence encodes CASSPGPDRDYGYTF.

This clone was counted a few times. This chain uses TRBV6-5 with TRBJ1-4; 8 bases map to TRBD1. V lost 2 bases and J lost 10; bases outside the gene matches: 9. Germline V CDR1 and CDR2: MNHEY, SVGAGI. The CDR3 length is 15 residues. The chain's CDR3 is CASSYDRGDRGKLFF. The CDR3 DNA reads as TGTGCCAGCAGTTACGACAGGGGCGATAGGGGAAAACTGTTTTTT.

This rearrangement joins TRBV29-1 to TRBJ2-2, with D possibly being TRBD2 (6 bases). V was cut by 3 bases and J by 1 base, with 9 bases left in between. The CDR3 is made up of 14 amino acids. Looked up from germline, CDR1 is SQVTM and CDR2 is ANQGSEA. CDR3 in amino acids: CSVEAGRNTGELFF. CDR3 coding DNA: TGCAGCGTTGAGGCGGGGCGGAACACCGGGGAGCTGTTTTTT.

The chain links TRBV29-1 to TRBJ2-3; TRBD1 agrees at 7 bases. Trimming removed 8 bases from V and 6 bases from J; junction bases left unmatched: 11. This CDR3 region has 13 residues. Per the germline V gene, CDR1 is SQVTM and CDR2 is ANQGSEA. CDR3 amino acids: CSLRQGPSDTQYF. CDR3 DNA: TGCAGCTTACGACAGGGCCCCTCGGATACGCAGTATTTT.

V and J are TRBV15 and TRBJ1-2, with 7 bases identical to TRBD1. The CDR3 consists of 17 residues. V dropped 0 bases and J dropped 2; count of bases not matched to a gene: 9. Germline assignment: CDR1 LNHNV and CDR2 YYDKDF (reference sequence). CDR3 DNA sequence: TGTGCCACCAGCAGAGATCTTGTTAGCAGGGGGAACTATGGCTACACCTTC. This gives the protein CATSRDLVSRGNYGYTF.

The chain joins TRBV30 to TRBJ1-1; 7 bases fit TRBD1. Per germline, CDR1 GTSNPN and CDR2 SVGIG (reference sequence). V trimming: 4 bases; J trimming: 0 bases; junction bases outside the gene matches: 2. The CDR3 consists of 13 residues. This CDR3 reads CAWTQGVNTEAFF. In nucleotides, the CDR3 is TGTGCCTGGACCCAGGGGGTGAACACTGAAGCTTTCTTT.